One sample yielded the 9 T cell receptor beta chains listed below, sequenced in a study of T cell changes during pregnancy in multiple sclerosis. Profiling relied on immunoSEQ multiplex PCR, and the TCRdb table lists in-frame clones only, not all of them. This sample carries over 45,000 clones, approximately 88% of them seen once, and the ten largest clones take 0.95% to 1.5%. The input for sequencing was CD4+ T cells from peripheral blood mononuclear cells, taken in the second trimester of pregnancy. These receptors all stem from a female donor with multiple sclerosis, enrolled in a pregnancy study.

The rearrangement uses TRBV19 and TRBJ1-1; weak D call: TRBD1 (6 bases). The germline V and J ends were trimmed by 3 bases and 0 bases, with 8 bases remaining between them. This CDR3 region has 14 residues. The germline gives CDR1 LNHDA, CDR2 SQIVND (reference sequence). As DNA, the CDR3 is TGTGCCAGTAGTATGAGGGGGATGAACACTGAAGCTTTCTTT. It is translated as CASSMRGMNTEAFF.

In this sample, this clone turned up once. This CDR3 reads CASSLRWQSGNTIYF. The DNA for the CDR3 is TGTGCCAGCAGCTTAAGATGGCAATCCGGAAACACCATATATTTT. The V call is TRBV7-9, the J call TRBJ1-3, with D hard to call. The CDR3 runs to 15 residues. CDR1 is SEHNR, CDR2 FQNEAQ, per germline (reference sequence). Deletions cut 2 bases from V and 4 bases from J, with 12 bases between.

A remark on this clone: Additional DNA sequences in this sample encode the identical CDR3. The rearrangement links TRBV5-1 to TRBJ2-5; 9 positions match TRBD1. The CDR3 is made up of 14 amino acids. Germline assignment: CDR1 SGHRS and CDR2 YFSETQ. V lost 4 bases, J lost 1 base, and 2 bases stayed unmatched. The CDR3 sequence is CASSRGQGQETQYF. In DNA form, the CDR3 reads TGCGCCAGCAGCCGGGGACAGGGCCAAGAGACCCAGTACTTC.

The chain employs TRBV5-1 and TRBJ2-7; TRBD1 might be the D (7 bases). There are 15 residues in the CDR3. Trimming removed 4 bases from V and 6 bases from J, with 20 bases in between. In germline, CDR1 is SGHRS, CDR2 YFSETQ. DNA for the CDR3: TGCGCCAGCAGCCTCGTACTCGGAGGGGGCGGCGAGCAGTACTTC. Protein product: CASSLVLGGGGEQYF.

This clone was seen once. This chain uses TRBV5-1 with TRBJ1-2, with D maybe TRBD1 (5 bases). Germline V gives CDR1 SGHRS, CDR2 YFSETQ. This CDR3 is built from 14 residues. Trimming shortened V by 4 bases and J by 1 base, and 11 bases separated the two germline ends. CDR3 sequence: CASSPGGGNYGYTF. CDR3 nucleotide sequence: TGCGCCAGCAGCCCAGGCGGGGGTAACTATGGCTACACCTTC.

Here the CDR3 DNA reads TGTGCCAGTAGTCTTTTACAGGAAACTAACTATGGCTACACCTTC. Translated, it gives CASSLLQETNYGYTF. This chain uses TRBV19 with TRBJ1-2, with D tentatively TRBD1 (5 bases). V gave up 5 bases and J gave up 0 bases, with 13 bases separating them. The germline CDR1 and CDR2 sequences are LNHDA and SQIVND (reference sequence). This CDR3 has 15 amino acids.

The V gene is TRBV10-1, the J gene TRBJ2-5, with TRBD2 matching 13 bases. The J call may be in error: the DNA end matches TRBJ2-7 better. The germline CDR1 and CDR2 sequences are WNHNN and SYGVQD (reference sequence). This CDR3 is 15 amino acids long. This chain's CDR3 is CASNPGLAGQYEQYF. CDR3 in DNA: TGCGCCAGCAACCCGGGACTAGCGGGACAGTACGAGCAGTACTTC.

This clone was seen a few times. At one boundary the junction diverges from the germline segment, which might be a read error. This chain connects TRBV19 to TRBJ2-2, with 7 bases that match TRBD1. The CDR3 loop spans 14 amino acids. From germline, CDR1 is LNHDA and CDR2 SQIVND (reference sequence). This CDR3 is CASSLTGNPGELFF. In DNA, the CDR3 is TGTGCCAGTAGTCTGACAGGGAACCCCGGGGAGCTGTTTTTT.

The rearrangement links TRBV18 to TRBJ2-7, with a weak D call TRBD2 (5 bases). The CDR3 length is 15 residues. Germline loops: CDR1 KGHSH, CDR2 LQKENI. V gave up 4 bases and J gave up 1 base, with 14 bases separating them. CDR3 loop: CASSQVEGTSYEQYF. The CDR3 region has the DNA TGTGCCAGCTCACAAGTTGAGGGAACGTCCTACGAGCAGTACTTC.